This TCR beta chain was identified during a study of blood T cell repertoires in COVID-19. Study background: Collection of acute and convalescent COVID-19 samples took place in the United States, Italy and Spain. T cells, B-cell-depleted T cells, or PBMCs provided the cDNA or gDNA that served as material.

As handled by the study authors: Amplification from reference gene primers served as the basis for estimated nucleated cell counts. Generated by immunoSEQ multiplex PCR, the TCRdb table keeps only in-frame clones and is missing some. V, J and clone size are taken as reported in that table, and D and trimming were inferred from the DNA itself. This sample has about 78,000 clones, with over 80% found just once. V trimming: 0 bases; J trimming: 3 bases; junction bases outside the gene matches: 4. CDR3 length: 16 residues. The germline V gene has CDR1 LGHNA and CDR2 YSLEER. This clone is a singleton in its sample.

The sample was peripheral blood. This clonotype originated in a man over 45 with acute or convalescent COVID-19. The gene calls are TRBV4-3 and TRBJ2-1; 8 bases line up with TRBD2. CDR3 residues: CASSQDSGGNYNEQFF. CDR3 nucleotides: TGCGCCAGCAGCCAAGATTCGGGAGGGAACTACAATGAGCAGTTCTTC.